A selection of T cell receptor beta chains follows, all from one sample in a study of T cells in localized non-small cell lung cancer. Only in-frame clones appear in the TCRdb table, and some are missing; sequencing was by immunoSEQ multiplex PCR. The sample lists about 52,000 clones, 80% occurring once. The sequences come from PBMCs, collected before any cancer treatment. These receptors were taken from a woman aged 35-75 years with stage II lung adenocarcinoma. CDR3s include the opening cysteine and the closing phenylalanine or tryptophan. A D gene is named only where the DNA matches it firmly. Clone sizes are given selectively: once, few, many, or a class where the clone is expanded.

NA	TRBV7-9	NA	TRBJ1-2	CASSLPGGNYGYTF	TGTGCCAGCAGCTTACCGGGGGGGAACTATGGCTACACCTTC
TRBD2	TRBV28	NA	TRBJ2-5	CASSFPSGGVEVETQYF	TGTGCCAGCAGTTTTCCGAGCGGGGGGGTTGAGGTAGAGACCCAGTACTTC
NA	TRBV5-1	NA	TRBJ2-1	CASSGQPGSSYNEQFF	TGCGCCAGCAGCGGCCAACCGGGCAGCTCCTACAATGAGCAGTTCTTC
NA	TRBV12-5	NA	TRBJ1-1	CASGLALGLKTEAFF	TGTGCTAGTGGTTTGGCCCTCGGCTTAAAAACTGAAGCTTTCTTT
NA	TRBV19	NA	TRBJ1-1	CASRSPGISGEAFF	TGTGCCAGTAGGTCGCCAGGGATTTCGGGTGAAGCTTTCTTT
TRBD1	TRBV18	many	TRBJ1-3	CASSGQGSGNTIYF	TGTGCCAGCTCAGGACAGGGCTCTGGAAACACCATATATTTT
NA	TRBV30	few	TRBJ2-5	CAWTFNRWETQYF	TGTGCCTGGACTTTCAATAGATGGGAGACCCAGTACTTC
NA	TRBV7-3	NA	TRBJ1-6	CASSLNGRYNSPLHF	TGTGCCAGCAGCTTAAACGGCCGTTATAATTCACCCCTCCACTTT
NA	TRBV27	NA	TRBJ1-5	CASSPLNQPQHF	TGTGCCAGCAGTCCCTTAAATCAGCCCCAGCATTTT
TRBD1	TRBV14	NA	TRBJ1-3	CASSQGQETGAENTIYF	TGTGCCAGCAGCCAAGGACAGGAGACAGGGGCAGAAAACACCATATATTTT
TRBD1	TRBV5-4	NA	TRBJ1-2	CASSPTTGFYGYTF	TGTGCCAGCAGCCCAACGACAGGGTTTTATGGCTACACCTTC
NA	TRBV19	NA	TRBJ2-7	CASSITSQAYEQYF	TGTGCCAGTAGTATTACTAGTCAGGCCTACGAGCAGTACTTC
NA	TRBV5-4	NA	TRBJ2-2	CASSRDFPDEELFF	TGTGCCAGCAGCCGGGACTTTCCTGACGAAGAGCTGTTTTTT
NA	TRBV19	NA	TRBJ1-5	CASSVGGGYSNQPQHF	TGTGCCAGTAGTGTGGGGGGCGGTTATAGCAATCAGCCCCAGCATTTT
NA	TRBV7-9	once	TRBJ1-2	CASSLVVPVYTF	TGTGCCAGCAGCTTAGTGGTCCCCGTTTACACCTTC
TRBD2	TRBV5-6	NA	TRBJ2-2	CASIRGRGPNTGELFF	TGTGCCAGCATCCGCGGGAGGGGGCCGAACACCGGGGAGCTGTTTTTT
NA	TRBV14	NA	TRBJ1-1	CASSLQDLRGNTEAFF	TGTGCCAGCAGCCTACAGGACCTACGCGGTAACACTGAAGCTTTCTTT
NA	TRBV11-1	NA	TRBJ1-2	CASSLGGNYGYTF	TGTGCCAGCAGCTTAGGAGGGAACTATGGCTACACCTTC
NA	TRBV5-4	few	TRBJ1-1	CASSLRTNTEAFF	TGTGCCAGCAGCTTAAGGACTAACACTGAAGCTTTCTTT
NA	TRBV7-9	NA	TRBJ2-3	CASSRGLGTDTQYF	TGTGCCAGCAGCCGGGGGTTGGGCACAGATACGCAGTATTTT
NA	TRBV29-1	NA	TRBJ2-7	CSVEQEPYEQYF	TGCAGCGTTGAACAAGAACCCTACGAGCAGTACTTC
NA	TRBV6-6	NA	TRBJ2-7	CASSYSGLAYEQYF	TGTGCCAGCAGTTACTCGGGACTGGCCTACGAGCAGTACTTC
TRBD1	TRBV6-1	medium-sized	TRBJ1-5	CASSQGARGNQPQHF	TGTGCCAGCAGCCAGGGGGCGCGGGGCAATCAGCCCCAGCATTTT
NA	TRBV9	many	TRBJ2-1	CASSVQGNSYNEQFF	TGTGCCAGCAGCGTTCAAGGGAACTCCTACAATGAGCAGTTCTTC
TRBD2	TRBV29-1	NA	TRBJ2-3	CSSYGGGELSTDTQYF	TGCAGCTCCTACGGCGGGGGAGAACTTAGCACAGATACGCAGTATTTT
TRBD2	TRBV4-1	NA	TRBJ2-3	CASSQVLAGGRDTQYF	TGCGCCAGCAGCCAAGTACTAGCGGGGGGGAGAGATACGCAGTATTTT
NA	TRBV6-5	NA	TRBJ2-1	CASSYVDRRNEQFF	TGTGCCAGCAGTTACGTCGACCGACGCAATGAGCAGTTCTTC
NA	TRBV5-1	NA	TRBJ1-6	CASSLVGSGVSSPLHF	TGCGCCAGCAGCTTGGTTGGGTCAGGGGTGAGTTCACCCCTCCACTTT
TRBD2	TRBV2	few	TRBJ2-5	CASSGPAGSQETQYF	TGTGCCAGCAGTGGCCCAGCGGGGTCACAAGAGACCCAGTACTTC
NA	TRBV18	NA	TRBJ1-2	CASSPDTGPTGYTF	TGTGCCAGCTCACCCGACACGGGCCCTACGGGCTACACCTTC
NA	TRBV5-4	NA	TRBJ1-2	CASAKQDTPNYGYTF	TGTGCCAGCGCCAAGCAGGATACGCCTAACTATGGCTACACCTTC
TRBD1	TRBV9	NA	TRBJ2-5	CASSGRQGEETQYF	TGTGCCAGCAGCGGGAGACAGGGGGAAGAGACCCAGTACTTC
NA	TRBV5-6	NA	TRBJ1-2	CASSLGLQDHYGYTF	TGTGCCAGCAGCTTGGGACTCCAAGACCACTATGGCTACACCTTC
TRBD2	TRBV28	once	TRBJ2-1	CAAGTSGSDEQFF	TGTGCCGCTGGGACTAGCGGGTCGGATGAGCAGTTCTTC
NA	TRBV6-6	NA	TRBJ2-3	CASRFLDTQYF	TGTGCCAGCAGATTCTTAGATACGCAGTATTTT
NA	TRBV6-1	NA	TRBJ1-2	CASSARGAANYGYTF	TGTGCCAGCAGCGCCCGAGGGGCTGCGAACTATGGCTACACCTTC
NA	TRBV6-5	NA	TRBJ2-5	CASSYGGAETQYF	TGTGCCAGCAGTTACGGCGGGGCAGAGACCCAGTACTTC
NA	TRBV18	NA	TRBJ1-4	CASSEAPKVEGEKLFF	TGTGCCAGCTCCGAGGCCCCCAAAGTGGAGGGAGAAAAACTGTTTTTT
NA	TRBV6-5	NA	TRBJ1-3	CASRLGRSSGNTIYF	TGTGCCAGCAGGTTAGGACGCAGCTCTGGAAACACCATATATTTT
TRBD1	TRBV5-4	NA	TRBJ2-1	CASSPSTGRLAEQFF	TGTGCCAGCAGCCCTTCGACAGGGCGTCTGGCGGAGCAGTTCTTC
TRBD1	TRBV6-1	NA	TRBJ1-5	CASSVQGPTQPQHF	TGTGCCAGCAGTGTACAGGGGCCCACTCAGCCCCAGCATTTT
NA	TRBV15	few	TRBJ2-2	CATSTSQGHTTGELFF	TGTGCCACCAGCACCTCTCAGGGACACACCACCGGGGAGCTGTTTTTT
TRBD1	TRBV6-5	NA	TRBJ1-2	CASSKDRAGYGYTF	TGTGCCAGCAGCAAGGACAGGGCTGGCTATGGCTACACCTTC
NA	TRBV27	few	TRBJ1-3	CASSLAAGNTIYF	TGTGCCAGCAGTTTAGCAGCTGGAAACACCATATATTTT
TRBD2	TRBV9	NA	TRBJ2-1	CASSVGLAGGPQNEQFF	TGTGCCAGCAGCGTAGGGCTAGCGGGGGGGCCGCAGAATGAGCAGTTCTTC
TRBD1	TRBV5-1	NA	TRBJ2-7	CASTSTGGAVYEQYF	TGCGCCAGCACTTCGACAGGGGGCGCGGTCTACGAGCAGTACTTC